These 2 T cell receptor beta chains were all obtained from the same sample, sequenced in a study of OX40 agonist ivuxolimab in advanced cancers. Sequencing used immunoSEQ multiplex PCR; TCRdb keeps in-frame clones, though not all of them. The sample includes 130,000 or so clones, more than 85% of them seen just once. The sequenced sample was CD4+ or CD8+ T cells sorted from blood, obtained in a trial of the OX40 agonist ivuxolimab. The receptors originated from an adult with an advanced solid tumor such as melanoma, head and neck, liver or kidney cancer.

The J gene is TRBJ1-2, the V gene TRBV30, with 8 nucleotides matching TRBD1. V trimming: 2 bases; J trimming: 8 bases; junction bases outside the gene matches: 7. The germline CDR1 and CDR2 sequences are GTSNPN and SVGIG (reference sequence). The CDR3 consists of 13 residues. CDR3 nucleotides: TGTGCCTGGAGTTCCGGGACAGGTGGAGGCTACACCTTC. Amino acid sequence: CAWSSGTGGGYTF.

J is TRBJ1-2 and V is TRBV28; no reliable D call. This CDR3 has 13 residues. Germline V gene sequence: CDR1 MDHEN, CDR2 SYDVKM. The V and J ends lost 1 base and 3 bases respectively, with 6 bases between them. In nucleotides, the CDR3 is TGTGCCAGCAGTTTATACAGTTACTATGGCTACACCTTC. Its translation: CASSLYSYYGYTF.